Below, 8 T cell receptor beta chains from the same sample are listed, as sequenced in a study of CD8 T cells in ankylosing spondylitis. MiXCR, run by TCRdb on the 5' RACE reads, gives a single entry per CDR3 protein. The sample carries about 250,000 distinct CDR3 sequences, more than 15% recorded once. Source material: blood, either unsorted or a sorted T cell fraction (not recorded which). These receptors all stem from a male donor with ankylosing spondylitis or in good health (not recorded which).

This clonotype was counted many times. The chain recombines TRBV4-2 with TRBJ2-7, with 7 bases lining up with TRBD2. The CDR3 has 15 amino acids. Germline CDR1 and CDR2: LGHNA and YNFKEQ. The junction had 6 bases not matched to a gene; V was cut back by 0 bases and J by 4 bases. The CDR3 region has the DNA TGTGCCAGCAGCCAAGAAGTCGGGAGGTATTACGAGCAGTACTTC. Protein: CASSQEVGRYYEQYF.

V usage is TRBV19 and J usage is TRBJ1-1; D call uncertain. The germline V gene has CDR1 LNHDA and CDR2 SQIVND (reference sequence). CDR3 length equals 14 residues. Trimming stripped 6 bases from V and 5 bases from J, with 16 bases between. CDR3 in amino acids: CASRRAGSWTEAFF. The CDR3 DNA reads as TGTGCCAGTAGGCGGGCGGGCTCTTGGACTGAAGCTTTCTTT.

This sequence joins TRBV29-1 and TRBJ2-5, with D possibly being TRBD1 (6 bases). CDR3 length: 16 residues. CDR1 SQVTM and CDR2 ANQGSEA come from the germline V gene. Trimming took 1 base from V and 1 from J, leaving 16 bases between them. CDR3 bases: TGCAGCGTTGAAGGACTGGACAGCATAGTCCAAGAGACCCAGTACTTC. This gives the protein CSVEGLDSIVQETQYF.

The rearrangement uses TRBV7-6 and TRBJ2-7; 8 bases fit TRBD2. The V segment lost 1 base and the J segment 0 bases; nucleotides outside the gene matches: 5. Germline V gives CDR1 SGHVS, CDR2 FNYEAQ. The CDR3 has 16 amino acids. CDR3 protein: CASSLGPAGDSYEQYF. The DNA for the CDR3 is TGTGCCAGCAGCTTAGGGCCAGCGGGAGACTCCTACGAGCAGTACTTC.

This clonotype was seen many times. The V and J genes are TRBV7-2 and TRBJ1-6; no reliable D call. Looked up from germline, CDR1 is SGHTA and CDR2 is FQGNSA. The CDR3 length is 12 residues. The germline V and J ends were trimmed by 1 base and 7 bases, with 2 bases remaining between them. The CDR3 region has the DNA TGTGCCAGCAGCTTAGGAAATTCACCCCTCCACTTT. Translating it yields CASSLGNSPLHF.

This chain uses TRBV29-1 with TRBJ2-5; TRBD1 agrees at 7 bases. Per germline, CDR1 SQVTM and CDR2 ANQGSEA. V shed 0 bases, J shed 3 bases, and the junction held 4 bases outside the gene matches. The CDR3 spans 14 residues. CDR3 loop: CSVEDRQGKETQYF. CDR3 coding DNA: TGCAGCGTTGAAGATCGACAGGGAAAAGAGACCCAGTACTTC.

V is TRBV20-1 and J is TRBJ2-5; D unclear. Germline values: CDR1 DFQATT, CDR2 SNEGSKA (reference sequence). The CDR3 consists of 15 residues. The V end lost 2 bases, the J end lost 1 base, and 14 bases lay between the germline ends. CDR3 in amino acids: CSARSGVLSQETQYF. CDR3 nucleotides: TGCAGTGCTAGATCGGGCGTTTTATCCCAAGAGACCCAGTACTTC.

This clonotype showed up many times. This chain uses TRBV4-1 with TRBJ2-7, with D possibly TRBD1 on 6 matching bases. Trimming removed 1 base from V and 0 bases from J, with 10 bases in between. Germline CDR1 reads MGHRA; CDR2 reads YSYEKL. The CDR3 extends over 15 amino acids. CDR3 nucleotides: TGCGCCAGCAGCCAAGGGACAGCTGTCTCCTACGAGCAGTACTTC. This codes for CASSQGTAVSYEQYF.